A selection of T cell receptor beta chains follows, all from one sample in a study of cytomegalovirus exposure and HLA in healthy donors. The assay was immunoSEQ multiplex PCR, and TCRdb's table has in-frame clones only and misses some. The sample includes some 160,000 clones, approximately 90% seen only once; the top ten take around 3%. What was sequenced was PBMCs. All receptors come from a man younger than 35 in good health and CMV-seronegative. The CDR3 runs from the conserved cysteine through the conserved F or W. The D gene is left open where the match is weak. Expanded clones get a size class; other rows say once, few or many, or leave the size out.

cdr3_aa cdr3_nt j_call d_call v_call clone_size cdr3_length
CASKLAGGYDEQFF TGTGCCAGCAAACTAGCGGGGGGATATGATGAGCAGTTCTTC TRBJ2-1 TRBD2 TRBV11-3 NA 14
CASSNGQGYEQYF TGCGCCAGCAGCAACGGACAGGGCTACGAGCAGTACTTC TRBJ2-7 TRBD1 TRBV4-1 NA 13
CASSQGARDYGYTF TGTGCCAGCAGCCAGGGGGCGCGGGACTATGGCTACACCTTC TRBJ1-2 TRBD1 TRBV11-2 NA 14
CASSAPGGVNYGYTF TGTGCCAGCAGTGCCCCGGGTGGCGTGAATTATGGCTACACCTTC TRBJ1-2 NA TRBV25-1 once 15
CASSERGQETQYF TGTGCCAGCAGTGAAAGGGGCCAAGAGACCCAGTACTTC TRBJ2-5 NA TRBV6-1 NA 13
CASSLFPETNGELFF TGTGCCAGCAGCTTATTCCCAGAGACAAACGGGGAGCTGTTTTTT TRBJ2-2 NA TRBV7-9 NA 15
CASTRGRDTEAFF TGCGCCAGTACACGCGGCAGGGACACTGAAGCTTTCTTT TRBJ1-1 NA TRBV5-1 NA 13
CASSDLRLAGEEQFF TGTGCCAGCAGTGATTTACGGCTAGCGGGGGAAGAGCAGTTCTTC TRBJ2-1 TRBD2 TRBV25-1 once 15
CASSHSNQPQHF TGTGCCAGCAGTCATAGCAATCAGCCCCAGCATTTT TRBJ1-5 NA TRBV27 NA 12
CASRGQQLGEQYF TGTGCCAGCAGGGGGCAGCAATTGGGAGAGCAGTACTTC TRBJ2-7 NA TRBV28 NA 13
CASIQGTNEKLFF TGTGCCAGCATACAGGGGACTAATGAAAAACTGTTTTTT TRBJ1-4 TRBD1 TRBV6-1 NA 13
CASTQRLSTDTQYF TGTGCCAGCACCCAGAGGCTCAGCACAGATACGCAGTATTTT TRBJ2-3 NA TRBV27 NA 14
CASTNVATNEKLFF TGTGCCAGCACAAATGTTGCAACTAATGAAAAACTGTTTTTT TRBJ1-4 NA TRBV27 NA 14
CASSPAGGNTEAFF TGCGCCAGCAGCCCGGCGGGGGGGAACACTGAAGCTTTCTTT TRBJ1-1 NA TRBV5-1 NA 14
CASSFLQQGHTEAFF TGTGCCAGCAGCTTCCTGCAACAGGGTCACACTGAAGCTTTCTTT TRBJ1-1 NA TRBV7-9 NA 15
CASSYVQGPEQYF TGTGCCAGCAGTTACGTACAGGGTCCCGAGCAGTACTTC TRBJ2-7 NA TRBV6-5 NA 13
CAWSVQGFEPQHF TGTGCCTGGAGTGTTCAGGGGTTTGAGCCCCAGCATTTT TRBJ1-5 NA TRBV30 NA 13
CASSEARGEQPQHF TGCGCCAGCAGTGAGGCGCGGGGCGAGCAGCCCCAGCATTTT TRBJ1-5 NA TRBV10-2 NA 14
CASSLVVGSGELFF TGTGCCAGCAGCTTAGTTGTCGGGTCCGGGGAGCTGTTTTTT TRBJ2-2 NA TRBV7-2 NA 14
CASSQDWSGYGYTF TGTGCCAGCAGCCAAGATTGGTCGGGTTATGGCTACACCTTC TRBJ1-2 NA TRBV14 NA 14
CASIGQEGQYF TGTGCCAGCATCGGACAGGAGGGGCAGTACTTC TRBJ2-7 NA TRBV27 NA 11
CASSLNSRYEQYF TGCGCCAGCAGCTTGAATAGCCGCTACGAGCAGTACTTC TRBJ2-7 NA TRBV5-1 NA 13
CASSRDRWYEQYF TGTGCCAGTAGCCGGGACAGGTGGTACGAGCAGTACTTC TRBJ2-7 TRBD1 TRBV19 NA 13
CASSQGGTGTTEAFF TGCGCCAGCAGCCAAGGGGGAACAGGAACCACTGAAGCTTTCTTT TRBJ1-1 NA TRBV4-1 NA 15
CASDDRGHQPQHF TGTGCCAGTGACGACAGGGGTCATCAGCCCCAGCATTTT TRBJ1-5 TRBD1 TRBV19 few 13
CASSWDIINTEAFF TGTGCCAGCAGCTGGGACATTATAAACACTGAAGCTTTCTTT TRBJ1-1 NA TRBV7-8 NA 14
CASSQGRWHLSGNTIYF TGCGCCAGCAGCCAAGGGAGATGGCACTTGTCTGGAAACACCATATATTTT TRBJ1-3 NA TRBV4-3 NA 17
CASSWDRGPDTQYF TGTGCCAGCAGCTGGGACAGGGGCCCAGATACGCAGTATTTT TRBJ2-3 TRBD1 TRBV7-9 NA 14
CASSQENRATANEKLFF TGTGCCAGCAGCCAAGAGAACAGGGCGACGGCGAATGAAAAACTGTTTTTT TRBJ1-4 NA TRBV4-2 NA 17
CASSQVSLAGGNEQFF TGTGCCAGCAGCCAAGTATCTCTAGCGGGGGGCAATGAGCAGTTCTTC TRBJ2-1 TRBD2 TRBV4-2 once 16
CASSMGSGGYEQYF TGTGCCAGTAGTATGGGTAGCGGGGGCTACGAGCAGTACTTC TRBJ2-7 TRBD2 TRBV19 NA 14
CASRREAYEQYF TGTGCGAGCAGGCGGGAGGCCTACGAGCAGTACTTC TRBJ2-7 TRBD2 TRBV6-6 NA 12
CASSLSLGFTYEQYF TGCGCCAGCAGCCTATCCCTAGGTTTTACCTACGAGCAGTACTTC TRBJ2-7 NA TRBV4-3 NA 15
CASSSRGYNEQFF TGTGCCAGCAGTTCACGGGGGTACAATGAGCAGTTCTTC TRBJ2-1 NA TRBV28 NA 13
CASGRDSRYEQYF TGTGCCAGCGGACGGGACAGCCGCTACGAGCAGTACTTC TRBJ2-7 TRBD1 TRBV7-6 few 13
CASSYRGLIGNYGYTF TGTGCCAGCAGCTACAGGGGGTTGATTGGGAACTATGGCTACACCTTC TRBJ1-2 TRBD1 TRBV27 NA 16
CASSQSGGSNQPQHF TGTGCCAGCAGCCAATCCGGGGGTAGCAATCAGCCCCAGCATTTT TRBJ1-5 NA TRBV16 NA 15
CASSLTRQVYGYTF TGTGCCAGTAGTTTAACTAGACAGGTCTATGGCTACACCTTC TRBJ1-2 NA TRBV19 NA 14
CASSGTGHNEQFF TGTGCCAGCAGTGGGACAGGCCACAATGAGCAGTTCTTC TRBJ2-1 TRBD1 TRBV27 NA 13
CASRNRENQPQHF TGTGCCAGCAGAAACAGGGAGAATCAGCCCCAGCATTTT TRBJ1-5 NA TRBV28 NA 13
CASNELRSTDTQYF TGTGCCAGCAACGAGTTGAGGAGCACAGATACGCAGTATTTT TRBJ2-3 NA TRBV9 once 14
CASSTGGFSYEQYF TGCGCCAGCAGCACCGGCGGTTTCTCCTACGAGCAGTACTTC TRBJ2-7 NA TRBV4-1 few 14
CASSYGGQTSGNTIYF TGTGCCAGCAGTTACGGGGGACAGACCTCTGGAAACACCATATATTTT TRBJ1-3 TRBD1 TRBV6-5 NA 16
CASSPPGQGRALSYEQYF TGTGCCAGCAGTCCCCCGGGACAGGGCAGGGCCCTTTCCTACGAGCAGTACTTC TRBJ2-7 TRBD1 TRBV28 once 18
CASSFSTRGGIDEQFF TGTGCCAGCAGCTTTAGTACGCGGGGGGGCATAGATGAGCAGTTCTTC TRBJ2-1 TRBD2 TRBV5-6 NA 16
CASSLNGETQYF TGTGCCAGCAGTTTAAACGGAGAGACCCAGTACTTC TRBJ2-5 NA TRBV27 NA 12
CASSPTSGRNEQFF TGTGCCAGCAGCCCTACTAGCGGTCGCAATGAGCAGTTCTTC TRBJ2-1 TRBD2 TRBV6-6 NA 14